This T cell receptor beta chain was documented in a study of CD4+ T cells in melanoma. Regarding the study as a whole: A reported correlation linked neoantigen-specific CD4+ T cells to CD8+, macrophage and B cell function. In melanoma, neoantigen-specific CD4+ T cells reportedly differed in differentiation state.

Only in-frame clones appear in the TCRdb table, and some are missing; sequencing was by immunoSEQ multiplex PCR. Of 110,000 to 150,000 clones in the sample, around nine tenths were seen once. On this clone itself: What it binds is not known.

Looked up from germline, CDR1 is DFQATT and CDR2 is SNEGSKA (reference sequence). V was shortened by 5 bases and J by 8 bases, with 9 bases between the two germline ends. The CDR3 spans 11 residues. The genes are TRBV20-1 and TRBJ1-4; tentatively, D is TRBD1 (5 bases). The sequence derives from a human donor with melanoma. The CDR3 region has the DNA TGCAGTGCTGGGACGGAGGAAAAACTGTTTTTT. Amino acid sequence: CSAGTEEKLFF.